Below, 8 T cell receptor beta chains from the same sample are listed, as sequenced in a study of blood T cells in healthy people across ages (dated by TCRdb to between 2014 and 2017). Receptor libraries were prepared by 5' RACE. Sequencing was carried out with an Illumina HiSeq 2500. A second roughly 7 to 12 cycle PCR used a sample-barcoded 5' primer and a J-beta primer mix. The public reads were run again by TCRdb, first through fastp at Q25 and then through MiXCR, and only productive beta chains were kept. Rows are unified per CDR3 protein, each entry keeping the most common DNA and genes. The sample table shows about 1.7 million distinct CDR3 sequences, and roughly 28% are seen once. The ten largest clones take up 7.7% of the sample. The sample consisted of blood. These receptors were taken from a woman aged 30 to 39 in good health.

This chain connects TRBV20-1 to TRBJ1-4; unclear D gene. V was clipped by 0 bases and J by 0 bases, with 32 bases between them. Per the germline V gene, CDR1 is DFQATT and CDR2 is SNEGSKA (reference sequence). The length of the CDR3 is 23 residues. DNA for the CDR3: TGCAGTGCTAGAGATATTAGGCGAGGAGGTGGAGATCTGACCTCATCAACTAATGAAAAACTGTTTTTT. Protein product: CSARDIRRGGGDLTSSTNEKLFF.

In the case of this clonotype: Since a much larger clone is just one base distant, this may be a read error. This rearrangement joins TRBV5-5 to TRBJ2-1; D tentatively fits TRBD1 or TRBD2 (5 bases each). The V gene lost 2 bases and the J gene lost 13 bases, with 22 bases spanning the gap. Germline lookup yields CDR1 SGHKS and CDR2 YYEKEE (reference sequence). The CDR3 covers 15 residues. CDR3 DNA sequence: TGTGCCAGCAGCTTAAGAGGCGTCTACCTAGGGACCCAGTTCTTC. Translated: CASSLRGVYLGTQFF.

This clonotype was seen a handful of times. The chain is built from TRBV15 and TRBJ2-2; no clear D. This CDR3 spans 16 amino acids. Per the germline V gene, CDR1 is LNHNV and CDR2 is YYDKDF (reference sequence). V gave up 4 bases and J gave up 0 bases, with 12 bases separating them. CDR3 sequence (DNA): TGTGCCACCAGCACTGCTACCACTGCGAACACCGGGGAGCTGTTTTTT. As protein: CATSTATTANTGELFF.

In this sample, this clonotype turned up many times. The chain couples TRBV29-1 to TRBJ2-5; D is ambiguous. Germline V gives CDR1 SQVTM, CDR2 ANQGSEA. This CDR3 region has 13 residues. V was cut by 5 bases and J by 0 bases, with 10 bases left in between. This chain's CDR3 is CSVLGRYQETQYF. The CDR3 nucleotides are TGCAGCGTTCTCGGGCGATACCAAGAGACCCAGTACTTC.

Remarks on this clonotype: A much larger clonotype is one base distant, so this may be a read error. The genes are TRBV15 and TRBJ2-3, with unresolved D. V gave up 4 bases and J gave up 4 bases, with 0 bases separating them. The V gene's germline CDR1 is LNHNV and CDR2 YYDKDF (reference sequence). This CDR3 is 10 amino acids long. CDR3 DNA: TGTGCCACCAGCACAGATACGCAGTATTTT. Residues: CATSTDTQYF. The variable domain in full, with the rest retrieved from reference TRBV15 and TRBJ2-3, is DAMVIQNPRYQVTQFGKPVTLSCSQTLNHNVMYWYQQKSSQAPKLLFHYYDKDFNNEADTPDNFQSRRPNTSFCFLDIRSPGLGDTAMYLCATSTDTQYFGPGTRLTVL.

The rearrangement links TRBV2 to TRBJ2-1; D may be TRBD2 (5 bases). Trimming removed 8 bases from V and 4 bases from J, with 12 bases in between. In germline, CDR1 is SNHLY, CDR2 FYNNEI. The CDR3 has 13 residues. The CDR3 region has the DNA TGTGCCAGCGTTTCGGGAATATACAATGAGCAGTTCTTC. Its protein is CASVSGIYNEQFF.

The chain recombines TRBV7-8 with TRBJ1-5; possibly TRBD1 for D (6 bases). The V end was cut by 7 bases, the J end by 4 bases, with 14 bases between. The CDR3 consists of 14 residues. From germline, CDR1 is SGHVS and CDR2 FQNEAQ. CDR3 protein: CASTRERGNQPQHF. The CDR3 DNA reads as TGTGCCAGCACTCGGGAGAGGGGGAATCAGCCCCAGCATTTT.

This clonotype was seen ten or more times. The chain joins TRBV20-1 to TRBJ2-3; TRBD1 agrees at 7 bases. CDR1 DFQATT and CDR2 SNEGSKA come from the germline V gene (reference sequence). The junction had 8 bases not matched to a gene; V was cut back by 2 bases and J by 6 bases. The CDR3 spans 14 residues. The CDR3 here is CSARIGTAGDTQYF. DNA for the CDR3: TGCAGTGCTAGAATCGGGACAGCTGGGGATACGCAGTATTTT.